This TCR beta chain stems from a study of T cells in Graves' hyperthyroidism and ophthalmopathy. Findings and caveats of the study: Progression to ophthalmopathy was predicted a median of roughly seven months early. In the analysis, a 13 V-J model separated ophthalmopathy from stable hyperthyroidism. Among clonotypes expanded in thyroid above 0.001, most were also found in blood.

CDR3 length: 11 amino acids. Germline CDR1 ENHRY, CDR2 SYGVKD. Trimming removed 6 bases at V and 4 bases at J, with 3 bases between. This clonotype was recorded many times. What it recognizes is unknown. Criteria for exclusion of patients were uncontrolled infection, other autoimmune disease, pregnancy or lactation. The source material, RNA transcripts, was used to amplify TCR beta CDR3 regions. HTBI primers were used for first-round RT-PCR of the TCR CDR3. One entry per CDR3 protein, called by TCRdb with MiXCR from the multiplex PCR reads. The sample records roughly 840,000 distinct CDR3 sequences, roughly 40% being singletons.

The sample was blood. The chain joins TRBV10-3 to TRBJ2-2; the D is unclear. The source of this sequence is a man between 18 and 35 years old with Graves' hyperthyroidism. The CDR3 bases are TGTGCCATCAGCCGCACCGGGGAGCTGTTTTTT. It specifies CAISRTGELFF.